The clone carrying this T cell receptor beta chain was seen more than once but under ten times. Its antigen is as yet unknown. Isolated RNA was reverse transcribed in full, so expressed TCRB transcripts were sequenced. Assay used: immunoSEQ multiplex PCR; TCRdb lists only in-frame clones, some missing. The profile covers roughly 300,000 clones, with around 9% appearing a single time and less than 1.2% taken by the ten largest. This entry comes from a study of beta chain features in type 1 diabetes. Study-level background: The examined sorted cells totaled around 100,000,000 across samples.

Findings and caveats of the study: When Type 1 diabetes patients were examined, their TCRB CDR3s proved moderately but significantly shorter in all four CD4+ subsets. It was among patients, rather than healthy donors, that naive, central memory and Treg TCRB repertoires appeared more similar. A potential PCR bias toward shorter templates would be equal in patient and control samples.

The material sequenced was central memory CD4+ T cells from blood. The TCR sequence derives from a man aged 25 to 40 with type 1 diabetes.

CDR3 sequence (DNA): TGTGCCAGCAGTGAAGATGAGCAGTTCTTC. Protein product: CASSEDEQFF. V usage is TRBV2 and J usage is TRBJ2-1; D is ambiguous. Germline CDR1 and CDR2: SNHLY and FYNNEI. CDR3 length: 10 amino acids. V lost 1 base and J lost 8, with 0 bases in between.